The TCR beta chain under discussion was sequenced for a study of blood T cell repertoires in COVID-19. Original methodology: Reference gene primer amplification gave nucleated cell count estimates. The protocol was immunoSEQ multiplex PCR, while the TCRdb copy is restricted to in-frame clones and leaves out a portion. That table gives V, J and clone size, and the DNA gave D and trimming. The table has approximately 240,000 clones, around 84% seen once; the top ten hold around a sixth. The CDR3 length is 16 residues. Looked up from germline, CDR1 is SGHTS and CDR2 is YDEGEE. The V gene end was trimmed by 0 bases and the J gene end by 1 base; junction bases not matched to a gene: 3.

This chain links TRBV5-8 with TRBJ2-3, with 9 bases lining up with TRBD2. The clonotype originates from a woman of 80 years or more with active or convalescent COVID-19. Material: peripheral blood. As DNA, the CDR3 is TGTGCCAGCAGCTTGGTAAGGACTAGCGGCACAGATACGCAGTATTTT. Translating gives CASSLVRTSGTDTQYF.